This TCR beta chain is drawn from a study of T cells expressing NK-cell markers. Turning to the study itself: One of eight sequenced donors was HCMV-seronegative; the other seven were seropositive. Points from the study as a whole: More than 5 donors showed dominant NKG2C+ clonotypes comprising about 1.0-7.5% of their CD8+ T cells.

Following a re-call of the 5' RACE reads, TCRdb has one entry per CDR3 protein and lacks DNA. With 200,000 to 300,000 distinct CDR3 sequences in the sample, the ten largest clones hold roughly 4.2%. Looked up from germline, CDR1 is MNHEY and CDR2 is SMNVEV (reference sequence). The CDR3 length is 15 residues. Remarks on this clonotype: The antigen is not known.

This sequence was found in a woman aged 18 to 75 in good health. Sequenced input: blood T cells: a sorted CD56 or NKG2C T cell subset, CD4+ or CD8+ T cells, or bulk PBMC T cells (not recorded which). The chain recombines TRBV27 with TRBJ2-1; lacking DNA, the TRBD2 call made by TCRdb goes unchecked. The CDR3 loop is CASSAPGTMGNEQFF.